This T cell receptor (beta chain) was found in a study of control samples from healthy donors and cancer patients. The method was immunoSEQ multiplex PCR; TCRdb's version includes in-frame clones alone and lacks a portion of them. In the table there are about 160,000 clones, 70% to 90% of which are singletons. CDR1 and CDR2 from the germline V gene are SQVTM and ANQGSEA. CDR3 size: 12 residues. J is TRBJ1-1 and V is TRBV29-1, with D hard to call. This receptor was identified in a man aged 25-45 years in good health. Sequenced material: blood. The CDR3 region has the DNA TGCACCCTTACCGAGAGCGCCACTGAAGCTTTCTTT. Protein product: CTLTESATEAFF.